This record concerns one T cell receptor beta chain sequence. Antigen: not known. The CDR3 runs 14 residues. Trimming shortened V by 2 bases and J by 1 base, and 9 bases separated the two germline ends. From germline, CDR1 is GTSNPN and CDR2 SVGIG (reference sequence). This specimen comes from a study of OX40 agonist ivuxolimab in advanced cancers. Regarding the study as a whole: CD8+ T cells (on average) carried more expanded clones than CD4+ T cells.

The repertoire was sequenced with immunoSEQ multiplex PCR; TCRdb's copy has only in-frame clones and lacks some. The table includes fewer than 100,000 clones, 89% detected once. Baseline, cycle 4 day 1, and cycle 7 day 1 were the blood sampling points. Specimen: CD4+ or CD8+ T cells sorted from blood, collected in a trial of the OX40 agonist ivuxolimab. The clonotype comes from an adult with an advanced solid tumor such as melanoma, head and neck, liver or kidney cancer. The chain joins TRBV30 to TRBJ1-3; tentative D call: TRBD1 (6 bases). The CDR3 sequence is CAWSQGGSGNTIYF. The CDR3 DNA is TGTGCCTGGAGTCAAGGGGGGTCTGGAAACACCATATATTTT.